This entry lists 9 T cell receptor beta chains sequenced from one sample in a study of neurological immune-mediated disorders. TCRdb fed the 5' RACE reads into MiXCR, producing one record per CDR3 protein. The table shows 60,000 or so distinct CDR3 sequences, with roughly 3.5% occurring only once. Sequencing used PBMCs. The receptors were gathered from a woman in her sixties with multiple sclerosis.

There are many counts of this clonotype. The chain uses TRBV20-1 and TRBJ2-1; TRBD2 agrees at 10 bases. The junction had 7 bases not matched to a gene; V was cut back by 5 bases and J by 0 bases. The CDR3 has 16 amino acids. From germline, CDR1 is DFQATT and CDR2 SNEGSKA (reference sequence). CDR3 nucleotide sequence: TGCAGTGCTTATACAGTAGCGGGGGGCTCCTACAATGAGCAGTTCTTC. Amino acid sequence: CSAYTVAGGSYNEQFF.

This clonotype was detected many times. V is TRBV10-3 and J is TRBJ1-2; D gene uncertain. With 2 bases removed from V and 1 base from J, the gap between germline ends came to 5 bases. CDR1 is ENHRY, CDR2 SYGVKD, per germline. The CDR3 is made up of 13 amino acids. In DNA, the CDR3 is TGTGCCATCAGTGAGAGAAGTAACTATGGCTACACCTTC. This gives the protein CAISERSNYGYTF.

Only a few counts were recorded for this clonotype. CDR3: CASSHPGLYSGKNIYF. CDR3 coding DNA: TGTGCCAGCAGCCATCCAGGGTTATACTCTGGAAAAAACATATATTTT. V and J are TRBV3-1 and TRBJ1-3, with TRBD1 as a possible D gene (5 bases). V shed 3 bases and J shed 12 bases, with 24 bases lying between them. The germline CDR1 and CDR2 sequences are LGHDT and YNNKEL (reference sequence). The CDR3 covers 16 residues.

This clonotype was found many times. The chain couples TRBV25-1 to TRBJ2-4, with D perhaps matching TRBD1 (6 bases). The CDR3 extends over 14 amino acids. Germline lookup yields CDR1 MGHDK and CDR2 SYGVNS. Trimming removed 3 bases from V and 8 bases from J, with 14 bases in between. The CDR3 here is CASSDVQGKHIQYF. The CDR3 DNA reads as TGTGCCAGCAGTGACGTTCAGGGGAAACACATTCAGTACTTC.

This clonotype has at least ten counts. This rearrangement joins TRBV5-6 to TRBJ1-5, with 7 bases aligning to TRBD1. The germline V gene encodes CDR1 SGHDT and CDR2 YYEEEE. Trimming removed 2 bases from V and 5 bases from J; junction bases left unmatched: 4. The CDR3 contains 14 residues. The CDR3 reads CASSFRGGDQPQHF. The CDR3 region has the DNA TGTGCCAGCAGCTTCAGGGGGGGGGATCAGCCCCAGCATTTT.

This clonotype was counted many times. The chain links TRBV2 to TRBJ1-6, with D hard to call. This CDR3 is 14 amino acids long. In germline, CDR1 is SNHLY, CDR2 FYNNEI. The V and J ends lost 3 bases and 7 bases respectively, with 10 bases between them. CDR3 protein: CASSDWTSNSPLHF. The CDR3 bases are TGTGCCAGCAGTGATTGGACCTCAAATTCACCCCTCCACTTT. Supplemented by reference TRBV2 and TRBJ1-6, the full variable domain reads EPEVTQTPSHQVTQMGQEVILRCVPISNHLYFYWYRQILGQKVEFLVSFYNNEISEKSEIFDDQFSVERPDGSNFTLKIRSTKLEDSAMYFCASSDWTSNSPLHFGNGTRLTVT.

This clonotype was counted ten times or more. The J gene is TRBJ2-1, the V gene TRBV2; 7 bases fit TRBD1. The CDR3 loop spans 16 amino acids. The V gene's germline CDR1 is SNHLY and CDR2 FYNNEI. Germline trimming cut 4 bases from V and 4 bases from J; bases unmatched to any gene: 10. The CDR3, as DNA: TGTGCCAGCAGTGTGGGACAGAGACGAATGTACAATGAGCAGTTCTTC. Its translation: CASSVGQRRMYNEQFF.

This clonotype was observed many times. V and J are TRBV5-1 and TRBJ2-1, with 8 bases aligning to TRBD1. V trimming: 4 bases; J trimming: 0 bases; junction bases outside the gene matches: 3. This CDR3 contains 15 residues. Germline V gene sequence: CDR1 SGHRS, CDR2 YFSETQ. Written as DNA, the CDR3 is TGCGCCAGCAGCCCCGGACAGGGCTCCTACAATGAGCAGTTCTTC. Translation: CASSPGQGSYNEQFF.

This clonotype was picked up many times. In nucleotides, the CDR3 is TGTGCCAGCAGAGAACGACTAGCTCCGACCTACGAGCAGTACTTC. Translated: CASRERLAPTYEQYF. The chain couples TRBV2 to TRBJ2-7, with 7 bases lining up with TRBD2. The trim removed 6 bases at V and 2 bases at J, leaving 10 bases unmatched. The germline V gene has CDR1 SNHLY and CDR2 FYNNEI. The CDR3 extends over 15 amino acids.